This TCR beta chain was recorded in a study of persistence of HIV-infected CD4 T cells. Study conclusions and caveats: TCR analyses could not target the rare provirus-carrying CMV-responding cells. TCRbeta richness was lower in CMV- and Gag-responding cells than in anti-CD3/anti-CD28-responding cells.

This clone appeared a single time. Its antigen is currently unknown. With 7 bases removed from V and 4 bases from J, the gap between germline ends came to 13 bases. There are 13 residues in the CDR3. The V gene's germline CDR1 is MNHEY and CDR2 SVGAGI. The stimulus was an HIV-1 Gag 15-mer peptide pool, around 1.1 ug/peptide/mL. CD4+ T cells upregulating both CD40 ligand and CD69 were sorted as responding cells. Sequencing used immunoSEQ version 4 in survey mode. Repertoires were generated with immunoSEQ multiplex PCR, while TCRdb's copy carries only in-frame clones and drops some. The table lists about 13,000 clones, around 66% of them singletons.

V gene TRBV6-5 combines with J gene TRBJ2-5; no clear D. The sequence was collected from an adult man with HIV who was CMV-seropositive. The sequencing here drew on CD4+ T cells sorted from PBMCs after roughly 17-hour stimulation, taken from a patient who received antiretroviral therapy. Written as DNA, the CDR3 is TGTGCCAGCATCCTGAATGGACGAGAGACCCAGTACTTC. It codes for CASILNGRETQYF.